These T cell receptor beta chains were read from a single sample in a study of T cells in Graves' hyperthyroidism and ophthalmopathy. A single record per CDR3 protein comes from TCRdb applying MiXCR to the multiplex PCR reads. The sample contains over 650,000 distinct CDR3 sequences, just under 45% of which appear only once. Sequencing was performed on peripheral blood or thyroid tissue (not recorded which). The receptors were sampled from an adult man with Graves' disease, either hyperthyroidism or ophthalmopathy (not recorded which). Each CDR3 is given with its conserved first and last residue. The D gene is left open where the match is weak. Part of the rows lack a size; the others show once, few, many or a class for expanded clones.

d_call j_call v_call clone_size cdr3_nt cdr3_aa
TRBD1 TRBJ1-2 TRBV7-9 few TGTGCCAGCAGTGACAGGGCGGACTATAGCTACACCTTC CASSDRADYSYTF
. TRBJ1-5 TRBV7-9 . TGTGCCAGCAGCTTAGCGCGGGGGCCAGAAAGCAATCAGCCCCAGCATTTT CASSLARGPESNQPQHF
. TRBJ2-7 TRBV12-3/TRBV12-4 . TGTGCCAGCAGTTCAGCGGTCAAAGAAGGGGACGAGCAGTACTTC CASSSAVKEGDEQYF
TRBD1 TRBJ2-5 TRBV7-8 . TGTGCCAGCGCGTTTGGGACAGGGTACGAGACCCAGTACTTC CASAFGTGYETQYF
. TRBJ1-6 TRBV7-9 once TGTGCCAGCAGCTCTGGTGCGGCTTCACCCCTCCACTTT CASSSGAASPLHF
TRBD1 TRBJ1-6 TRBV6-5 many TGTGCCAGCAGTTACCGGCAGGGGGATTCACCCCTCCACTTT CASSYRQGDSPLHF
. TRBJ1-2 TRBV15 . TGTGCCACCAGCAGAGTGACACAGGGTGGCTACACCTTC CATSRVTQGGYTF
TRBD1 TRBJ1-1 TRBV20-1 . TGCAGTGCTAGAGATATTTCATCAGGGGGACTTAAGAACACTGAAGCTTTCTTT CSARDISSGGLKNTEAFF
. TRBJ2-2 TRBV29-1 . TGCAGCGTTGGAGAGGGTGGATCTACTAGCACGAACACCGGGGAGCTGTTTTTT CSVGEGGSTSTNTGELFF
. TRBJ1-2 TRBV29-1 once TGCAGCCGGACAGCAGCTAACTATGGCTACACCTTC CSRTAANYGYTF
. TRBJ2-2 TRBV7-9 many TGTGCCAGCAGCGTAACAGGGAGTACCGGGGAGCTGTTTTTT CASSVTGSTGELFF
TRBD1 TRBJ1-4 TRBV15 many TGTGCCACCAGCAGACGGGACAGGGGGTGGAGTGAAAAACTGTTTTTT CATSRRDRGWSEKLFF
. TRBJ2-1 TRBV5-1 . TGCGCCAGCAGCTTCGTTGGACAGTACAATGAGCAGTTCTTC CASSFVGQYNEQFF
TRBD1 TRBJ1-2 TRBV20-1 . TGCAGTGCAACCCTCGGGACAGGGGGACTTTCGTGGGGCTACACCTTC CSATLGTGGLSWGYTF
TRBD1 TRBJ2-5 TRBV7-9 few TGCGCCAGCAGCCAAGCTCCCGGGACAGGGAAAGAGACCCAGTACTTC CASSQAPGTGKETQYF
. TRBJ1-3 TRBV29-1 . TGCAGCCCCGAGACAGGTCTTGGAAACACCATATATTTT CSPETGLGNTIYF
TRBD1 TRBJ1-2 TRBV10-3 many TGTGCCATCAGGACCGACAGGGGAGACTATGGCTACACCTTC CAIRTDRGDYGYTF
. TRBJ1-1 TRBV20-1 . TGCAGTGCTAGAGTCCCCCCCGGGGCGGAGACTGAAGCTTTCTTT CSARVPPGAETEAFF
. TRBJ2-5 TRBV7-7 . TGTGCTAGCAGGCCTGGACACTGGGACTTC CASRPGHWDF
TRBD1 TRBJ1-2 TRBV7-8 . TGTGCCAGCAGCTTAACTGGACAGGGTCGCTACACCTTC CASSLTGQGRYTF
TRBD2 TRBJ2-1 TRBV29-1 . TGCAGCGTTGCTAGCGGGTTCTACAATGAGCAGTTCTTC CSVASGFYNEQFF
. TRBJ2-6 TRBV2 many TGTGCCAGCAGTGAAAGTACCGGGGCCAACGTCCTGACTTTC CASSESTGANVLTF
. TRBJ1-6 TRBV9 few TGTGCCAGCAGTTTCGGGCAATTTAGGGGGACTTCACCCCTCCACTTT CASSFGQFRGTSPLHF
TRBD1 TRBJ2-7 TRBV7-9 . TGCGCCAGCAATCACCCGGGACAGGGGGACTACGAGCAGTACTTC CASNHPGQGDYEQYF
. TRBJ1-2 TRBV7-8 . TGTGCCAGCAGCGACCGGAGATTTGGGTTTGACTATGGCTACACCTTC CASSDRRFGFDYGYTF